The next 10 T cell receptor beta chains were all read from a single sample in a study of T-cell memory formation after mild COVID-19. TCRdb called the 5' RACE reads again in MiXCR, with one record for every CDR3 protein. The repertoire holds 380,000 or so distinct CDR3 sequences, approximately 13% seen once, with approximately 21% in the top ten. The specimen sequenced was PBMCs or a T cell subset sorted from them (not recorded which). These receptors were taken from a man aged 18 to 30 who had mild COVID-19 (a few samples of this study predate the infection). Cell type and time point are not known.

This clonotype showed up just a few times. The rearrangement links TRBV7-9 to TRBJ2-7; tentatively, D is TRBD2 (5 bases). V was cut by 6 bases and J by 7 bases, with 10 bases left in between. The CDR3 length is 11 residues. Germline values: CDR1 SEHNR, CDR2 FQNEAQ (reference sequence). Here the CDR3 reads CASRDGGEQYF. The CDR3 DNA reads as TGTGCCAGCAGGGACGGCGGGGAGCAGTACTTC.

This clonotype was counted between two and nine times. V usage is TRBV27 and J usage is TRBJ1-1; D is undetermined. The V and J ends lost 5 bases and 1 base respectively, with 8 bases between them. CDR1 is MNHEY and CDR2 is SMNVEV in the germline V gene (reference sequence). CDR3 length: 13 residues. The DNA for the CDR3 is TGTGCCAGCAGTGGGAGACCGAACACTGAAGCTTTCTTT. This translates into CASSGRPNTEAFF.

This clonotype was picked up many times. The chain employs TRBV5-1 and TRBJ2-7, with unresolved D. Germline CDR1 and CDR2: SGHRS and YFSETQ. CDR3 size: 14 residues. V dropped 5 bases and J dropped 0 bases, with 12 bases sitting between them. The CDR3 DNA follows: TGCGCCAGCAGGAATCCCCGGAGCTCCTACGAGCAGTACTTC. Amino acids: CASRNPRSSYEQYF.

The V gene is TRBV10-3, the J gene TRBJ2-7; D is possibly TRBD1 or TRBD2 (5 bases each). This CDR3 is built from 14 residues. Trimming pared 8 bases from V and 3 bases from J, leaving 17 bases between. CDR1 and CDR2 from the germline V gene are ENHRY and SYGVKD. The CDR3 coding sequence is TGTGCCATCCGTGGGGGAGACAGAGACTACGAGCAGTACTTC. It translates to CAIRGGDRDYEQYF.

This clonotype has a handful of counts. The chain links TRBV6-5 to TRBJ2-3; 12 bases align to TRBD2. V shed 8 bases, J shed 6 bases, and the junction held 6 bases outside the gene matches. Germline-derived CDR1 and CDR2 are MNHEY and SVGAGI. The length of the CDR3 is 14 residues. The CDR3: CASQTSGGPDTQYF. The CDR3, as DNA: TGTGCCAGCCAGACTAGCGGGGGCCCGGATACGCAGTATTTT.

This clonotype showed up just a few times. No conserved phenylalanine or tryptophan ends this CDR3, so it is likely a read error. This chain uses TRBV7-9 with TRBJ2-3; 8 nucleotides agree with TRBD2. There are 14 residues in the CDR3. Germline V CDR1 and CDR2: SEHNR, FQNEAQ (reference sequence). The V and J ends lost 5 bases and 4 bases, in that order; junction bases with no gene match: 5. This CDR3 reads CASSAGLAPDTQYI. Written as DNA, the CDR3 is TGTGCCAGCAGCGCTGGACTAGCACCAGATACGCAGTATATT.

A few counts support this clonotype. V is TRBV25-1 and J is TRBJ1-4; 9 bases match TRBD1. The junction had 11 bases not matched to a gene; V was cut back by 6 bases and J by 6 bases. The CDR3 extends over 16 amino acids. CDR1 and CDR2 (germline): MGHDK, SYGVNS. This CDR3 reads CASSDKTGGGDEKLFF. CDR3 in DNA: TGTGCCAGCAGCGACAAAACAGGGGGCGGAGATGAAAAACTGTTTTTT.

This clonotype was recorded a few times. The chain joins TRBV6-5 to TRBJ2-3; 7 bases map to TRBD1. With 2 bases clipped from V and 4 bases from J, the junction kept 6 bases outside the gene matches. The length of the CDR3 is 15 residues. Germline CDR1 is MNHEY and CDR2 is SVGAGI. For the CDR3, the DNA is TGTGCCAGCAGTTACGGTACAGGGGCGGCAGATACGCAGTATTTT. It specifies CASSYGTGAADTQYF.

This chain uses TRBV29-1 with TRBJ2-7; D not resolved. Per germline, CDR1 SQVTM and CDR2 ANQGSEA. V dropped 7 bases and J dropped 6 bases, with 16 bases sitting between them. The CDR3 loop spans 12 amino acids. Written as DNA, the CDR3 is TGCAGCGCCGCCTCCCCCAGTGGCGAGCAGTACTTC. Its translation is CSAASPSGEQYF.

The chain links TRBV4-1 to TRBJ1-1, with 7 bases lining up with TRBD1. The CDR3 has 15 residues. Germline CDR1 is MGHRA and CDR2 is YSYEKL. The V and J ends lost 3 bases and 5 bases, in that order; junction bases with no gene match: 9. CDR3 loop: CASSHSAGGRTEAFF. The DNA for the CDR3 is TGCGCCAGCAGCCATTCGGCAGGGGGACGGACTGAAGCTTTCTTT.